This T cell receptor beta chain was sequenced for a study of T cells in Graves' hyperthyroidism and ophthalmopathy. Lactation, pregnancy, other autoimmune disease or uncontrolled infection excluded patients. For the diagnoses, clinical symptoms, serum thyroxine and TRAb, thyroid ultrasound and orbital computed tomography were used. Comments on this clonotype: What it binds is not known.

The V gene end was trimmed by 3 bases and the J gene end by 4 bases; junction bases not matched to a gene: 6. Germline assignment: CDR1 SEHNR and CDR2 FQNEAQ (reference sequence). The CDR3 length is 15 residues. RNA transcripts yielded amplified TCR beta CDR3 regions. Initially, a first-round RT-PCR of the TCR CDR3 employed the HTBI primer set. TCRdb recomputed calls from the multiplex PCR reads with MiXCR, one row per CDR3 protein. The sample holds about 640,000 distinct CDR3 sequences; 40% to 55% are singletons and the top ten take roughly 7.2%. Findings and limits, study-wide: In validation, the model predicted ophthalmopathy. These predictions came a median roughly 6.5 months before onset. The majority of expanded thyroid clonotypes above 0.001 also appeared in blood.

Source material: peripheral blood or thyroid tissue (not recorded which). The rearrangement links TRBV7-9 to TRBJ2-7, with 10 bases matching TRBD1. The clonotype was recovered from an adult man with Graves' disease, either hyperthyroidism or ophthalmopathy (not recorded which). DNA of the CDR3: TGTGCCAGCAGCTTCCGGGACAGGGGTGTTTACGAGCAGTACTTC. It codes for CASSFRDRGVYEQYF.